The rows below give T cell receptor beta chains drawn from one sample of a study of tumor T cells in aggressive B-cell lymphoma. TCRdb's table, derived via immunoSEQ multiplex PCR, lists solely in-frame clones and lacks some. Of fewer than 2,000 clones listed, approximately 95% are singletons. The specimen sequenced was tumor tissue. These receptors all come from an adult with diffuse large B cell lymphoma. Some clones in this sample may be carry-over from other donors' samples. The CDR3 runs from the conserved cysteine through the conserved F or W. Fields, in order: V gene, clone size, D gene, J gene, CDR3 protein, CDR3 DNA. A D gene is named only where the DNA matches it firmly. Rows give clone size only sometimes, using once, few, many, or a class for an expanded clone.

V gene: TRBV11-2
clone size: .
D gene: TRBD2
J gene: TRBJ2-1
CDR3 protein: CASSLASGSSNEQFF
CDR3 DNA: TGTGCCAGCAGCTTAGCTAGCGGGAGTTCCAATGAGCAGTTCTTC

V gene: TRBV5-1
clone size: few
D gene: .
J gene: TRBJ2-7
CDR3 protein: CASSLDLAGSEQYF
CDR3 DNA: TGCGCCAGCAGCTTGGATCTGGCGGGGTCCGAGCAGTACTTC

V gene: TRBV5-6
clone size: .
D gene: TRBD2
J gene: TRBJ2-3
CDR3 protein: CASTLAGVTDTQYF
CDR3 DNA: TGTGCCAGCACCCTAGCGGGAGTGACAGATACGCAGTATTTT

V gene: TRBV4-1
clone size: .
D gene: TRBD2
J gene: TRBJ2-5
CDR3 protein: CASSQVLAGTGTQYF
CDR3 DNA: TGCGCCAGCAGCCAAGTGCTAGCGGGGACTGGGACCCAGTACTTC

V gene: TRBV7-2
clone size: .
D gene: .
J gene: TRBJ2-7
CDR3 protein: CASSASMTYAGEQYF
CDR3 DNA: TGTGCCAGCAGCGCTAGCATGACCTACGCGGGCGAGCAGTACTTC

V gene: TRBV5-1
clone size: once
D gene: .
J gene: TRBJ2-3
CDR3 protein: CASSPQGLPDTQYF
CDR3 DNA: TGCGCCAGCAGCCCACAGGGTTTGCCAGATACGCAGTATTTT

V gene: TRBV7-3
clone size: .
D gene: TRBD1
J gene: TRBJ1-2
CDR3 protein: CASSLLGQGVYGYTF
CDR3 DNA: TGTGCCAGCAGCTTATTGGGACAGGGGGTCTATGGCTACACCTTC

V gene: TRBV5-1
clone size: .
D gene: TRBD1
J gene: TRBJ2-5
CDR3 protein: CASSLAGQGGETQYF
CDR3 DNA: TGCGCCAGCAGCTTGGCGGGACAGGGAGGAGAGACCCAGTACTTC

V gene: TRBV5-1
clone size: .
D gene: .
J gene: TRBJ2-7
CDR3 protein: CASNPEQGYKQYF
CDR3 DNA: TGCGCCAGCAATCCCGAACAGGGTTACAAGCAGTACTTC

V gene: TRBV19
clone size: .
D gene: TRBD2
J gene: TRBJ2-3
CDR3 protein: CASTGLADTDTQYF
CDR3 DNA: TGTGCCAGTACGGGGCTAGCGGACACAGATACGCAGTATTTT

V gene: TRBV27
clone size: .
D gene: TRBD2
J gene: TRBJ2-7
CDR3 protein: CASSSEGRVPSYEQYF
CDR3 DNA: TGTGCCAGCAGTTCTGAAGGGAGGGTTCCGTCCTACGAGCAGTACTTC

V gene: TRBV5-4
clone size: .
D gene: TRBD1
J gene: TRBJ2-1
CDR3 protein: CASSGGQGKSDEQFF
CDR3 DNA: TGTGCCAGCAGCGGGGGACAGGGGAAAAGTGATGAGCAGTTCTTC

V gene: TRBV27
clone size: .
D gene: .
J gene: TRBJ2-7
CDR3 protein: CASSVQDPEFYEQYF
CDR3 DNA: TGTGCCAGCAGTGTACAGGATCCGGAATTCTACGAGCAGTACTTC

V gene: TRBV5-1
clone size: .
D gene: TRBD2
J gene: TRBJ2-7
CDR3 protein: CASSFPRGTDRRGEQYF
CDR3 DNA: TGCGCCAGCAGCTTCCCGCGGGGGACGGACCGACGGGGGGAGCAGTACTTC

V gene: TRBV27
clone size: .
D gene: TRBD2
J gene: TRBJ2-1
CDR3 protein: CASRNSGGRYNEQFF
CDR3 DNA: TGTGCCAGCAGAAATAGCGGGGGGCGGTATAATGAGCAGTTCTTC

V gene: TRBV19
clone size: once
D gene: .
J gene: TRBJ2-4
CDR3 protein: CASRRTGEDIQYF
CDR3 DNA: TGTGCCAGTAGAAGAACAGGGGAGGACATTCAGTACTTC

V gene: TRBV9
clone size: .
D gene: .
J gene: TRBJ2-3
CDR3 protein: CASSVYPWGPDTQYF
CDR3 DNA: TGTGCCAGCAGCGTATATCCCTGGGGCCCAGATACGCAGTATTTT

V gene: TRBV9
clone size: .
D gene: TRBD1
J gene: TRBJ1-2
CDR3 protein: CASSSLRGQGRYGYTF
CDR3 DNA: TGTGCCAGCAGCTCCCTTCGGGGACAGGGGCGCTATGGCTACACCTTC

V gene: TRBV6-4
clone size: .
D gene: .
J gene: TRBJ1-1
CDR3 protein: CASSNTGGAEAFF
CDR3 DNA: TGTGCCAGCAGTAACACAGGTGGGGCTGAAGCTTTCTTT

V gene: TRBV5-1
clone size: .
D gene: TRBD1
J gene: TRBJ2-6
CDR3 protein: CASSPGGGANVLTF
CDR3 DNA: TGCGCCAGCAGCCCAGGGGGAGGGGCCAACGTCCTGACTTTC

V gene: TRBV9
clone size: once
D gene: TRBD1
J gene: TRBJ2-7
CDR3 protein: CASSVGLGQGAYEQYF
CDR3 DNA: TGTGCCAGCAGCGTTGGACTGGGACAGGGGGCCTACGAGCAGTACTTC

V gene: TRBV13
clone size: .
D gene: .
J gene: TRBJ2-5
CDR3 protein: CASSSHREETQYF
CDR3 DNA: TGTGCCAGCAGCAGTCACAGGGAAGAGACCCAGTACTTC

V gene: TRBV13
clone size: .
D gene: TRBD2
J gene: TRBJ2-1
CDR3 protein: CASSPRGSGTYNEQFF
CDR3 DNA: TGTGCCAGCAGTCCTCGTGGTAGCGGGACTTACAATGAGCAGTTCTTC

V gene: TRBV29-1
clone size: .
D gene: TRBD2
J gene: TRBJ2-2
CDR3 protein: CSVEPAGGPYTGELFF
CDR3 DNA: TGCAGCGTTGAACCAGCGGGAGGGCCTTACACCGGGGAGCTGTTTTTT

V gene: TRBV20-1
clone size: .
D gene: .
J gene: TRBJ2-3
CDR3 protein: CSATYTDTQYF
CDR3 DNA: TGCAGTGCTACCTACACAGATACGCAGTATTTT

V gene: TRBV27
clone size: .
D gene: .
J gene: TRBJ2-1
CDR3 protein: CASSPRGTPGNEQFF
CDR3 DNA: TGTGCCAGCAGCCCCAGGGGGACTCCGGGGAATGAGCAGTTCTTC

V gene: TRBV14
clone size: .
D gene: .
J gene: TRBJ2-7
CDR3 protein: CASSQLVQRRGTYEQYF
CDR3 DNA: TGTGCCAGCAGCCAACTAGTACAACGGCGGGGTACTTACGAGCAGTACTTC

V gene: TRBV7-9
clone size: .
D gene: .
J gene: TRBJ1-5
CDR3 protein: CASSASQGRDQPQHF
CDR3 DNA: TGTGCCAGCAGCGCCTCCCAGGGTCGGGATCAGCCCCAGCATTTT

V gene: TRBV30
clone size: .
D gene: TRBD1
J gene: TRBJ1-2
CDR3 protein: CAWGRGQNPPSRLMF
CDR3 DNA: TGTGCCTGGGGTAGGGGACAGAATCCACCTTCCCGACTAATGTTC

V gene: TRBV9
clone size: .
D gene: .
J gene: TRBJ1-4
CDR3 protein: CASSVTQRAREKLFF
CDR3 DNA: TGTGCCAGCAGCGTAACTCAGAGGGCCAGGGAAAAACTGTTTTTT

V gene: TRBV6-5
clone size: .
D gene: TRBD1
J gene: TRBJ1-2
CDR3 protein: CASSYSGTGPNYGYTF
CDR3 DNA: TGTGCCAGCAGTTACTCGGGGACAGGCCCTAACTATGGCTACACCTTC

V gene: TRBV6-5
clone size: few
D gene: TRBD1
J gene: TRBJ1-5
CDR3 protein: CASSQGEIGQPQHF
CDR3 DNA: TGTGCCAGCAGTCAGGGGGAAATAGGTCAGCCCCAGCATTTT

V gene: TRBV5-1
clone size: .
D gene: TRBD1
J gene: TRBJ1-1
CDR3 protein: CASSQQGANTEAFF
CDR3 DNA: TGCGCCAGCAGCCAACAGGGGGCAAACACTGAAGCTTTCTTT

V gene: TRBV7-9
clone size: .
D gene: .
J gene: TRBJ1-4
CDR3 protein: CASSLATGYDEKLFF
CDR3 DNA: TGTGCCAGCAGCTTAGCGACAGGATACGATGAAAAACTGTTTTTT

V gene: TRBV5-6
clone size: .
D gene: .
J gene: TRBJ1-1
CDR3 protein: CASTSPRQGLNTEAFF
CDR3 DNA: TGTGCCAGCACCTCCCCGAGGCAGGGGCTGAACACTGAAGCTTTCTTT

V gene: TRBV18
clone size: .
D gene: TRBD1
J gene: TRBJ2-1
CDR3 protein: CASSRDSSYNEQFF
CDR3 DNA: TGTGCCAGCTCCCGGGACAGCTCCTACAATGAGCAGTTCTTC

V gene: TRBV4-2
clone size: .
D gene: .
J gene: TRBJ1-1
CDR3 protein: CASSQEEPTEAFF
CDR3 DNA: TGTGCCAGCAGCCAAGAGGAGCCCACTGAAGCTTTCTTT

V gene: TRBV30
clone size: .
D gene: .
J gene: TRBJ2-5
CDR3 protein: CAWTPSPLGRETQYF
CDR3 DNA: TGTGCCTGGACCCCTTCCCCACTAGGGAGGGAGACCCAGTACTTC

V gene: TRBV7-8
clone size: .
D gene: TRBD1
J gene: TRBJ2-7
CDR3 protein: CASSLAPGRGFDEQYF
CDR3 DNA: TGTGCCAGCAGCTTAGCGCCAGGCAGGGGGTTCGACGAGCAGTACTTC

V gene: TRBV15
clone size: .
D gene: .
J gene: TRBJ2-6
CDR3 protein: CATKMGGSGANVLTF
CDR3 DNA: TGTGCCACCAAGATGGGGGGTTCTGGGGCCAACGTCCTGACTTTC

V gene: TRBV5-1
clone size: .
D gene: TRBD1
J gene: TRBJ2-2
CDR3 protein: CASSSGQDTGELFF
CDR3 DNA: TGCGCCAGCAGCTCGGGACAGGACACCGGGGAGCTGTTTTTT

V gene: TRBV27
clone size: .
D gene: TRBD1
J gene: TRBJ1-5
CDR3 protein: CASSRTRDREIGQPQHF
CDR3 DNA: TGTGCCAGCAGCCGTACCCGGGACAGGGAAATCGGTCAGCCCCAGCATTTT

V gene: TRBV29-1
clone size: .
D gene: TRBD2
J gene: TRBJ2-7
CDR3 protein: CSVGSGGPYEQYF
CDR3 DNA: TGCAGCGTGGGTAGCGGGGGGCCCTACGAGCAGTACTTC

V gene: TRBV6-5
clone size: .
D gene: TRBD2
J gene: TRBJ2-2
CDR3 protein: CASRLVAGPGELFF
CDR3 DNA: TGTGCCAGCCGCCTGGTAGCGGGGCCCGGGGAGCTGTTTTTT

V gene: TRBV5-4
clone size: .
D gene: .
J gene: TRBJ1-1
CDR3 protein: CASSLVGRGALRAEAFF
CDR3 DNA: TGTGCCAGCAGCTTGGTCGGCAGGGGTGCGTTGCGAGCTGAAGCTTTCTTT

V gene: TRBV19
clone size: .
D gene: .
J gene: TRBJ2-7
CDR3 protein: CASSQGSGPFYEQYF
CDR3 DNA: TGTGCCAGTAGCCAGGGATCAGGACCTTTTTACGAGCAGTACTTC

V gene: TRBV27
clone size: .
D gene: TRBD2
J gene: TRBJ2-2
CDR3 protein: CASSPSGLAGVELFF
CDR3 DNA: TGTGCCAGCAGTCCTAGTGGGCTAGCGGGGGTTGAGCTGTTTTTT

V gene: TRBV30
clone size: .
D gene: TRBD1
J gene: TRBJ1-4
CDR3 protein: CAWGTGGEKLFF
CDR3 DNA: TGTGCCTGGGGGACAGGCGGCGAAAAACTGTTTTTT

V gene: TRBV29-1
clone size: .
D gene: TRBD2
J gene: TRBJ2-1
CDR3 protein: CSGQAPGFGTSGEQFF
CDR3 DNA: TGCAGCGGACAGGCTCCCGGCTTTGGGACTAGCGGGGAGCAGTTCTTC

V gene: TRBV30
clone size: .
D gene: .
J gene: TRBJ1-1
CDR3 protein: CAWSVNQGTEAFF
CDR3 DNA: TGTGCCTGGAGTGTAAATCAGGGGACTGAAGCTTTCTTT

V gene: TRBV11-2
clone size: .
D gene: .
J gene: TRBJ2-7
CDR3 protein: CASSLVGTGVVNEQYF
CDR3 DNA: TGTGCCAGCAGCTTAGTTGGAACGGGGGTAGTCAACGAGCAGTACTTC

V gene: TRBV30
clone size: .
D gene: .
J gene: TRBJ2-1
CDR3 protein: CAHDSPLPYNGQFF
CDR3 DNA: TGTGCTCATGACTCACCTCTACCCTACAATGGGCAGTTCTTC

V gene: TRBV6-1
clone size: .
D gene: .
J gene: TRBJ2-7
CDR3 protein: CASRADTYEQYF
CDR3 DNA: TGTGCCAGCAGAGCCGACACATACGAGCAGTACTTC

V gene: TRBV27
clone size: .
D gene: .
J gene: TRBJ2-3
CDR3 protein: CASSLSQGTDTQYF
CDR3 DNA: TGTGCCAGCAGTTTATCTCAGGGGACAGATACGCAGTATTTT

V gene: TRBV4-1
clone size: .
D gene: TRBD1
J gene: TRBJ2-3
CDR3 protein: CASSRGTGGSDTQYF
CDR3 DNA: TGCGCCAGCAGCCGAGGGACAGGGGGTTCAGATACGCAGTATTTT